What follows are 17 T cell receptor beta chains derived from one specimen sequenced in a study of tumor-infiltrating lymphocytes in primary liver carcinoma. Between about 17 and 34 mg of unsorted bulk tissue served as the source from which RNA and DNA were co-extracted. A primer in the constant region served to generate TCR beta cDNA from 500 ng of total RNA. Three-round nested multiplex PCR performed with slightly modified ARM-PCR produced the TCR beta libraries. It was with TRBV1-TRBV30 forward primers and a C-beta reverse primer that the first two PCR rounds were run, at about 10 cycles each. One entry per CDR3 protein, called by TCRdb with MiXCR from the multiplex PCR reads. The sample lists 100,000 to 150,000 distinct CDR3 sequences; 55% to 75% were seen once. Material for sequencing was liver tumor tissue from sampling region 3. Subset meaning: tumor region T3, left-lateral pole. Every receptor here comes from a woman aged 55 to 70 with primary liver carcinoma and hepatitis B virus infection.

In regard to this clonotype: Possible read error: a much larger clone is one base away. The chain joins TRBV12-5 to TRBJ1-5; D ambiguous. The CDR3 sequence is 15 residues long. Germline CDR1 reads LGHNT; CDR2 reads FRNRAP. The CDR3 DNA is TGTGCTGGTGGCAGCGGACGGATTAGCAATCAGCCCCAGCATTTT. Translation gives CAGGSGRISNQPQHF.

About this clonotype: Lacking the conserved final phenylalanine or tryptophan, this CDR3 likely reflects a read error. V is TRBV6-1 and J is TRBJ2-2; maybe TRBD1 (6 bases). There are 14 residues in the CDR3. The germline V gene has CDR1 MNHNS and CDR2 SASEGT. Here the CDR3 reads CASSTGSSTGELFS. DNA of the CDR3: TGTGCCAGCAGTACAGGGAGTAGCACCGGAGAGCTGTTTTCT.

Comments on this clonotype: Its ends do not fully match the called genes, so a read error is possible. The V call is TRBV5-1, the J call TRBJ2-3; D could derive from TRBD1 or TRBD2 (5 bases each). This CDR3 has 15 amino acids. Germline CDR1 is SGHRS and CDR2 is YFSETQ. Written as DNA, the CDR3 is TGCGCCAGGAGCTTGGCCGGGGCTTGGGGTGATACGCAGTATTTT. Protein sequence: CARSLAGAWGDTQYF.

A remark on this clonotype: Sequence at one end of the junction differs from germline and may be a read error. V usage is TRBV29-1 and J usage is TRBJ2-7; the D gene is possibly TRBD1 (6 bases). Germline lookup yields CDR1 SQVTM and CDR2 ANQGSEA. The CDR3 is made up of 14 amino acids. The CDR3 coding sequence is TGCAGCGATGAAGGGGGTCGGTCGAGCTACGAGCAGTACTTC. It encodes CSDEGGRSSYEQYF.

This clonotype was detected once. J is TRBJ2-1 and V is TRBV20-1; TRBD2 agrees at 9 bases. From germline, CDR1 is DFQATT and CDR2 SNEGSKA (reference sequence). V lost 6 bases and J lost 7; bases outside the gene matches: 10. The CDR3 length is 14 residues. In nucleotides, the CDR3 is TGCAGTGCCAAAAGCGGGAGGTCCGGTAATGAGCAGTTCTTC. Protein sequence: CSAKSGRSGNEQFF.

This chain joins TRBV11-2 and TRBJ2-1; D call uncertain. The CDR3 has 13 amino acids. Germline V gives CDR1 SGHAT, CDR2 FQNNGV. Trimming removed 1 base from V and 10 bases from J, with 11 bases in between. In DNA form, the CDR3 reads TGTGCCAGCAGCTTAGTGCACTTCAACGAGCAGTTCTTC. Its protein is CASSLVHFNEQFF.

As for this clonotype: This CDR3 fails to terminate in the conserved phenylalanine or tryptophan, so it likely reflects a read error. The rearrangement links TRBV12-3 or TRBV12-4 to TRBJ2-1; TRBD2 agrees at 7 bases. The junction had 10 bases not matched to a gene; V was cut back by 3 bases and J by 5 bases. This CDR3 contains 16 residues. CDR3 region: CASSFSGTNGDNEQFI. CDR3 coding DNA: TGTGCCAGCAGTTTTTCAGGGACTAACGGAGACAATGAGCAGTTCATA.

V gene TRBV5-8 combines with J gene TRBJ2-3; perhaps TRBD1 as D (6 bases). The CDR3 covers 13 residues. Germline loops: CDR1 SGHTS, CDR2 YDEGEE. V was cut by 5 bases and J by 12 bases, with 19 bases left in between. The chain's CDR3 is CASRKIQGIVQYF. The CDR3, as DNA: TGTGCCAGCAGAAAGATCCAGGGGATTGTCCAGTATTTT. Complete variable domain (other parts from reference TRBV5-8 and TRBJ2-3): EAGVTQSPTHLIKTRGQQATLRCSPISGHTSVYWYQQALGLGLQFLLWYDEGEERNRGNFPPRFSGRQFPNYSSELNVNALELEDSALYLCASRKIQGIVQYFGPGTRLTVL.

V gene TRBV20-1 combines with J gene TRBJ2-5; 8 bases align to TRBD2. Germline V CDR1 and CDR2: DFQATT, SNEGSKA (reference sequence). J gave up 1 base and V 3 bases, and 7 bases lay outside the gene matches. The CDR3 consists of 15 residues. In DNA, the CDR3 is TGCAGTGCTAGTGAGCGGGAGAGGGTCCAAGAGACCCAGTACTTC. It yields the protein CSASERERVQETQYF.

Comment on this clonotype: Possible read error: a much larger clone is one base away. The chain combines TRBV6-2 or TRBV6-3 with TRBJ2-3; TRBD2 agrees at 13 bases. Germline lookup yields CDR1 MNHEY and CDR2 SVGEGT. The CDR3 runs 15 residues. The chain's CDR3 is CASSWTSGSTDTHYF. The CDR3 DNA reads TGTGCCAGCAGTTGGACTAGCGGGAGCACAGATACGCACTATTTT.

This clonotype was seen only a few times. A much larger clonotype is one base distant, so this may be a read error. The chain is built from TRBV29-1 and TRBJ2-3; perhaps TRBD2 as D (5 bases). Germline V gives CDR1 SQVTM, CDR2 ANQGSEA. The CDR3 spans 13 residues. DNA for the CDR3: TGCAGCGTTGAAGGCGGAGGATCGGATACGCGGTATTTT. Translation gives CSVEGGGSDTRYF.

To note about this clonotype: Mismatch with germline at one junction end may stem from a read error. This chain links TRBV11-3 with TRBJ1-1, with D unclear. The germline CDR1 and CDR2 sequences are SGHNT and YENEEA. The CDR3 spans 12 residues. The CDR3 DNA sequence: TGTGCCAGCAGCCCTAGGAACAGTGAAGCTTTCTTT. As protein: CASSPRNSEAFF. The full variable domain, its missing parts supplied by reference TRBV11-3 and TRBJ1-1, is EAGVVQSPRYKIIEKKQPVAFWCNPISGHNTLYWYLQNLGQGPELLIRYENEEAVDDSQLPKDRFSAERLKGVDSTLKIQPAELGDSAVYLCASSPRNSEAFFGQGTRLTVV.

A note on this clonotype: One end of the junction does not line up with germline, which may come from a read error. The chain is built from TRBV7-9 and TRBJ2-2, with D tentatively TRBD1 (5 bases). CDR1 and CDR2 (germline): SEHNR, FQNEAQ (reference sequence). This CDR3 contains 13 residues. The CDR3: CANSFSDTGELFF. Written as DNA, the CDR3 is TGTGCCAACAGCTTTTCGGACACAGGGGAGCTGTTTTTT.

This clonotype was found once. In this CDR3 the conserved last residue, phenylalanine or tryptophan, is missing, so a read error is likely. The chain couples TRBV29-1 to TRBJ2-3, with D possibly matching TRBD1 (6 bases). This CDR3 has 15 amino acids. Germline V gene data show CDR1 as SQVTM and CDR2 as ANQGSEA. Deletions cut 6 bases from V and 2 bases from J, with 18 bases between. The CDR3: CSVGQAESNTDTQYY. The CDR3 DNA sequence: TGCAGCGTGGGACAAGCGGAGTCTAACACAGATACGCAGTATTAT.

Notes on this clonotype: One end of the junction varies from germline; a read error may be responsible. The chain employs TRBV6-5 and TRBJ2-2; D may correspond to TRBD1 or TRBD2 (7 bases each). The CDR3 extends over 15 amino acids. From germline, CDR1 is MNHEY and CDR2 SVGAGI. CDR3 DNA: TGTGCCAGCAGTCCCCGGGGAGGGGGCACCTGGGAGCTGTTTTTT. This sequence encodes CASSPRGGGTWELFF.

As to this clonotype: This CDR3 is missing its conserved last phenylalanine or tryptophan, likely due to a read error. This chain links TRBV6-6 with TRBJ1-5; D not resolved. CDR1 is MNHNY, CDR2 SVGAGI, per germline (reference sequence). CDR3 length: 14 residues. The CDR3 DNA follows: TGTGCAAGCAATTACGGCAGAAACAATCAGCCCCAGCATTGT. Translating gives CASNYGRNNQPQHC.

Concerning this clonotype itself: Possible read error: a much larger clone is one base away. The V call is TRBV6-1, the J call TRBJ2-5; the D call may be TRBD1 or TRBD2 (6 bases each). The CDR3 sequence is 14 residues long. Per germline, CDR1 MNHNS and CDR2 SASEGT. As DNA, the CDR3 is TGTACCTGCCGATACAGGGAGGTCTGGGAGACCCAGTACTTC. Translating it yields CTCRYREVWETQYF.